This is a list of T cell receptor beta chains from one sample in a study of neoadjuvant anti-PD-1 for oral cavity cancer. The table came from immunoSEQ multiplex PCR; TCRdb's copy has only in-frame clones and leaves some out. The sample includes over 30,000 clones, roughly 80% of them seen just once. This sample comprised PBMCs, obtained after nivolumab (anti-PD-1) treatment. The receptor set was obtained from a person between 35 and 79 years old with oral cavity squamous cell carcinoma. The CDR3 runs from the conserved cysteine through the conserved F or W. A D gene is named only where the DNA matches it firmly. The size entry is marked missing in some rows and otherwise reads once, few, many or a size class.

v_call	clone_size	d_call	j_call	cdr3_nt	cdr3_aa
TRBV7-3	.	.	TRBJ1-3	TGTGCCAGCATCCTCCTAGGGGGGGAGCACGTCTCTGGAAACACCATATATTTT	CASILLGGEHVSGNTIYF
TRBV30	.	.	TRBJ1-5	TGTGCCTGGAGCGGCAGGGGCGGCAATCAGCCCCAGCATTTT	CAWSGRGGNQPQHF
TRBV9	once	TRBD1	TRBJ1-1	TGTGCCAGCAGCGTCTCGGGACAGGGGTCGGCCACTGAAGCTTTCTTT	CASSVSGQGSATEAFF
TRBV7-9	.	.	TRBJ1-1	TGTGCCACCACAGACAGGCTCATGAACACTGAAGCTTTCTTT	CATTDRLMNTEAFF
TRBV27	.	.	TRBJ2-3	TGTGCCAGCAGTCCAGGAATCATCCCCTCAGATACGCAGTATTTT	CASSPGIIPSDTQYF
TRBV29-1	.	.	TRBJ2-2	TGCAGCGTTGATCCGGGTGGCCACGGGGAGCTGTTTTTT	CSVDPGGHGELFF
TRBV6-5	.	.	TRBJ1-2	TGTGCCAGCAGTTACGGGTCAGGGACGGGTGGCTACACCTTC	CASSYGSGTGGYTF
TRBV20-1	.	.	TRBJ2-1	TGCAGTGCTAGCCAGGTTGGTGAGCAGTTCTTC	CSASQVGEQFF
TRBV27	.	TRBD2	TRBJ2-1	TGTGCCAGCAATCGACTAGCGGGGGGTGGGGAGCAGTTCTTC	CASNRLAGGGEQFF
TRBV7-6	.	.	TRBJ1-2	TGTGCCAGCAGCTTATCACGTGGCTACACCTTC	CASSLSRGYTF
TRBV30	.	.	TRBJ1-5	TGTGCCTGGAGTCCGGGTGACTATAGCAATCAGCCCCAGCATTTT	CAWSPGDYSNQPQHF
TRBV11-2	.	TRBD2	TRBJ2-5	TGTGCCAGCAGCTTAGGCGGGACTAAACAAGAGACCCAGTACTTC	CASSLGGTKQETQYF
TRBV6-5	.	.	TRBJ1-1	TGTGCCAGCAGTTACAATTGGGGGAACACTGAAGCTTTCTTT	CASSYNWGNTEAFF
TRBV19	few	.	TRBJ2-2	TGTGCCAGTAGTATTAATAGAAACACCGGGGAGCTGTTTTTT	CASSINRNTGELFF
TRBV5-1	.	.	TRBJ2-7	TGCGCCAGCAGCTTCTCGGGGCCCCCTGGGGGCTACGAGCAGTACTTC	CASSFSGPPGGYEQYF
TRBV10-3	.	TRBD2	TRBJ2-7	TGTGCCATCAGGGAGGGACTAGCGGAAACCTACGAGCAGTACTTC	CAIREGLAETYEQYF
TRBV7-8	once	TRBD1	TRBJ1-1	TGTGCCAGCAGCCCAGGGGGGGGGCCGAACACTGAAGCTTTCTTT	CASSPGGGPNTEAFF
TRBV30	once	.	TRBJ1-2	TGTGCCTGGAGTCCAGGACTTGCTAACTATGGCTACACCTTC	CAWSPGLANYGYTF
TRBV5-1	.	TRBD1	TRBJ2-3	TGCGCCAGCAGCTTGGTGGCGACAGGGGTCACAGATACGCAGTATTTT	CASSLVATGVTDTQYF
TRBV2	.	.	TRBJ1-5	TGTGCCAGCAGTTCAGGGTTTAGCAATCAGCCCCAGCATTTT	CASSSGFSNQPQHF
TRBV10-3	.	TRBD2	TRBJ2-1	TGTGCCATCAGTCCGCCGGGACTAGCGGGGGGCCCCTCCTACAATGAGCAGTTCTTC	CAISPPGLAGGPSYNEQFF
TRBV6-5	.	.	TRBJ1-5	TGTGCCAGCAGTTATGGGGCAGCGAGGCAGCCCCAGCATTTT	CASSYGAARQPQHF
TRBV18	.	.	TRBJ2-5	TGTGCCAGCTCACCATCGGGTGAGACCCAGTACTTC	CASSPSGETQYF
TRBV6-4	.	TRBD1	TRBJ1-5	TGTGCCAGCAGGGACAGGGTGGGTGGCAATCAGCCCCAGCATTTT	CASRDRVGGNQPQHF
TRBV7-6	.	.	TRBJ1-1	TGTGCCAGCAGCTTAGGGCGGGGGTTGAACACTGAAGCTTTCTTT	CASSLGRGLNTEAFF
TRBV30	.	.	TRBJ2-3	TGTGCCTGGAGAAACCAGGGGCCAGTTACGCAGTATTTT	CAWRNQGPVTQYF
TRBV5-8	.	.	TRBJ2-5	TGTGCCAGCAGCTTGAATTTCGGAGGGGGAGAGACCCAGTACTTC	CASSLNFGGGETQYF